This T cell receptor (beta chain) came from a study of CD4+ T cells in melanoma (dated by TCRdb to the early 2020s). A note on the overall study: The study investigated neoantigen-specific CD4+ T cells in human melanoma. The investigation overall reported the following: According to the report, neoantigen-specific CD4+ T cells in melanoma displayed diverse differentiation states. The report described a correlation between neoantigen-specific CD4+ T cells and the function of CD8+ T cells, macrophages and B cells.

Including cysteine and phenylalanine, the CDR3 has 13 amino acids. The retained sequence is limited to the CDR3, 39 bases, with the frame set at the first base. In the germline V gene (reference sequence), CDR1 corresponds to SSHAT and CDR2 to FNYEAQ. V is cut by 6 bases and J by 0 bases, and the space between the germline ends is 8 bases. The method was the immunoSEQ multiplex PCR assay. The immuneACCESS repertoire file appears here via TCRdb, limited to in-frame rearrangements. These files lack a portion of the clones; in checked studies, under half of the deficit traces to unresolved V genes, and the cause of the others is not known. The sample profile shows around 130,000 clones; approximately 91% of them were found once. About 1.6% of the sample rests with the top ten. Of note for this clone: No cognate antigen has been identified for it. The record has no base qualities; no much larger clone is one base away.

Donors were patients with melanoma. The clonotype originates from a human donor with melanoma. Recombination linked TRBV7-7 to TRBJ1-1; the D gene remains uncertain. CDR3 sequence: CASSRVMNTEAFF. The DNA sequence reads TGTGCCAGCAGTAGGGTCATGAACACTGAAGCTTTCTTT.